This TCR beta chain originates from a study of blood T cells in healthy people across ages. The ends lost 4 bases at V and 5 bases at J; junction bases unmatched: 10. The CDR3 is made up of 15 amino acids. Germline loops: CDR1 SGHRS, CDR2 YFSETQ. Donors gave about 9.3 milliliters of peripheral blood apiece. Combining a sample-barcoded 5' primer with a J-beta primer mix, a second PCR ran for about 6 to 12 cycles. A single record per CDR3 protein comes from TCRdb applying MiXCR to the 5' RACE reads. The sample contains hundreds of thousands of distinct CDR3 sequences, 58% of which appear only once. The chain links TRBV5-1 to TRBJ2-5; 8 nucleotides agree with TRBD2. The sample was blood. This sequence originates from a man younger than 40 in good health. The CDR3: CASSPTSGKGETQYF. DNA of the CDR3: TGCGCCAGCAGCCCCACTAGCGGCAAGGGGGAGACCCAGTACTTC.